This is a list of T cell receptor beta chains from one sample in a study of OX40 agonist ivuxolimab in advanced cancers. Profiling relied on immunoSEQ multiplex PCR, and the TCRdb table lists in-frame clones only, not all of them. This table has tens of thousands of clones, 84% appearing once. The specimen comprised CD4+ or CD8+ T cells sorted from blood, sampled in a trial of the OX40 agonist ivuxolimab. The receptors were sampled from an adult with an advanced solid tumor such as melanoma, head and neck, liver or kidney cancer. Both conserved end residues are part of each CDR3. The order of the fields is clone size, V gene, D gene, J gene, CDR3 protein, CDR3 DNA. The D gene is left open where the match is weak. Where a row states a size, it is once, few, many or the class of an expanded clone; other rows omit it.

clone size: -
V gene: TRBV19
D gene: -
J gene: TRBJ1-5
CDR3 protein: CASSHRDQPQHF
CDR3 DNA: TGTGCCAGTAGTCACAGGGATCAGCCCCAGCATTTT

clone size: once
V gene: TRBV29-1
D gene: -
J gene: TRBJ1-2
CDR3 protein: CSVEEGGDYGYTF
CDR3 DNA: TGCAGCGTTGAAGAAGGGGGAGACTATGGCTACACCTTC

clone size: -
V gene: TRBV11-1
D gene: -
J gene: TRBJ2-3
CDR3 protein: CASSLAASADTQYF
CDR3 DNA: TGTGCCAGCAGCTTAGCGGCTAGCGCAGATACGCAGTATTTT

clone size: -
V gene: TRBV6-5
D gene: -
J gene: TRBJ1-1
CDR3 protein: CASSYAENTEAFF
CDR3 DNA: TGTGCCAGCAGTTACGCGGAGAACACTGAAGCTTTCTTT

clone size: -
V gene: TRBV4-3
D gene: -
J gene: TRBJ2-7
CDR3 protein: CASSQQGTAYEQYF
CDR3 DNA: TGCGCCAGCAGCCAACAGGGGACCGCGTACGAGCAGTACTTC

clone size: -
V gene: TRBV5-4
D gene: -
J gene: TRBJ1-2
CDR3 protein: CASSLSSYGYTF
CDR3 DNA: TGTGCCAGCAGCTTGAGCAGCTATGGCTACACCTTC

clone size: -
V gene: TRBV19
D gene: TRBD2
J gene: TRBJ2-1
CDR3 protein: CASSATLAVRRNEQFF
CDR3 DNA: TGTGCCAGTAGTGCAACTCTAGCGGTCCGGAGGAATGAGCAGTTCTTC

clone size: -
V gene: TRBV6-1
D gene: TRBD2
J gene: TRBJ2-7
CDR3 protein: CASRPLAGHYEQYF
CDR3 DNA: TGTGCCAGCAGGCCCTTAGCGGGGCATTACGAGCAGTACTTC

clone size: -
V gene: TRBV6-1
D gene: TRBD2
J gene: TRBJ2-5
CDR3 protein: CASSEGTSGPKETQYF
CDR3 DNA: TGTGCCAGCAGTGAAGGGACTAGCGGGCCTAAAGAGACCCAGTACTTC

clone size: -
V gene: TRBV19
D gene: TRBD2
J gene: TRBJ2-1
CDR3 protein: CASSIDGLALGKQFF
CDR3 DNA: TGTGCCAGTAGTATAGACGGACTAGCGCTTGGTAAGCAGTTCTTC

clone size: -
V gene: TRBV30
D gene: -
J gene: TRBJ2-1
CDR3 protein: CAWTRANEQFF
CDR3 DNA: TGTGCCTGGACCAGGGCCAATGAGCAGTTCTTC

clone size: -
V gene: TRBV7-9
D gene: TRBD1
J gene: TRBJ1-5
CDR3 protein: CASSLAGTGRLGNQPQHF
CDR3 DNA: TGTGCCAGCAGCTTAGCCGGGACAGGGAGATTAGGTAATCAGCCCCAGCATTTT

clone size: -
V gene: TRBV7-9
D gene: TRBD1
J gene: TRBJ1-1
CDR3 protein: CASSQPGQGSAEAFF
CDR3 DNA: TGTGCCAGCAGCCAGCCGGGACAGGGGTCGGCTGAAGCTTTCTTT

clone size: -
V gene: TRBV14
D gene: -
J gene: TRBJ1-5
CDR3 protein: CASSQAENQPQHF
CDR3 DNA: TGTGCCAGCAGCCAAGCCGAGAATCAGCCCCAGCATTTT

clone size: -
V gene: TRBV7-3
D gene: -
J gene: TRBJ2-3
CDR3 protein: CASSTGTFSTDTQYF
CDR3 DNA: TGTGCCAGCAGCACCGGGACATTTAGCACAGATACGCAGTATTTT

clone size: -
V gene: TRBV25-1
D gene: -
J gene: TRBJ2-7
CDR3 protein: CASSEWGDRGEQYF
CDR3 DNA: TGTGCCAGCAGTGAATGGGGAGACCGTGGGGAGCAGTACTTC

clone size: -
V gene: TRBV6-1
D gene: -
J gene: TRBJ2-5
CDR3 protein: CASSLSKGETQYF
CDR3 DNA: TGTGCCAGCAGTCTTTCCAAGGGGGAGACCCAGTACTTC

clone size: -
V gene: TRBV27
D gene: -
J gene: TRBJ1-1
CDR3 protein: CASSTGNAEAFF
CDR3 DNA: TGTGCCAGCAGTACAGGGAACGCTGAAGCTTTCTTT

clone size: few
V gene: TRBV28
D gene: -
J gene: TRBJ1-5
CDR3 protein: CASSFWQQSNQPQHF
CDR3 DNA: TGTGCCAGCAGTTTTTGGCAGCAAAGCAATCAGCCCCAGCATTTT

clone size: once
V gene: TRBV28
D gene: TRBD1
J gene: TRBJ1-3
CDR3 protein: CASSRPLTGGNTIYF
CDR3 DNA: TGTGCCAGCAGCCGCCCCCTGACAGGGGGAAACACCATATATTTT

clone size: medium-sized
V gene: TRBV5-1
D gene: -
J gene: TRBJ2-5
CDR3 protein: CASSLEGLAGETQYF
CDR3 DNA: TGCGCCAGCAGCTTGGAGGGGCTAGCCGGCGAGACCCAGTACTTC

clone size: -
V gene: TRBV4-3
D gene: -
J gene: TRBJ1-4
CDR3 protein: CASSLGTGFNEKLFF
CDR3 DNA: TGCGCCAGCAGCTTAGGGACGGGGTTTAATGAAAAACTGTTTTTT

clone size: -
V gene: TRBV4-1
D gene: -
J gene: TRBJ2-1
CDR3 protein: CASSQGLEQFF
CDR3 DNA: TGCGCCAGCAGCCAAGGTCTTGAGCAGTTCTTC

clone size: -
V gene: TRBV5-5
D gene: -
J gene: TRBJ2-7
CDR3 protein: CASSFGRGQNEQYF
CDR3 DNA: TGTGCCAGCAGCTTTGGGAGGGGGCAGAACGAGCAGTACTTC

clone size: -
V gene: TRBV19
D gene: -
J gene: TRBJ2-7
CDR3 protein: CASSPGVMAYEQYF
CDR3 DNA: TGTGCCAGTAGCCCTGGGGTTATGGCCTACGAGCAGTACTTC

clone size: -
V gene: TRBV4-3
D gene: -
J gene: TRBJ2-7
CDR3 protein: CASSQVYSPYEQYF
CDR3 DNA: TGCGCCAGCAGCCAAGTTTACAGTCCCTACGAGCAGTACTTC

clone size: -
V gene: TRBV29-1
D gene: TRBD2
J gene: TRBJ2-3
CDR3 protein: CSVEAGTGLAGATDTQYF
CDR3 DNA: TGCAGCGTTGAAGCTGGTACGGGACTAGCGGGGGCCACAGATACGCAGTATTTT

clone size: -
V gene: TRBV11-2
D gene: TRBD2
J gene: TRBJ2-7
CDR3 protein: CASRSAGASYEQYF
CDR3 DNA: TGTGCCAGCAGATCAGCGGGAGCATCCTACGAGCAGTACTTC

clone size: -
V gene: TRBV9
D gene: -
J gene: TRBJ2-7
CDR3 protein: CASSDGEDQLYEQYF
CDR3 DNA: TGTGCCAGCAGCGACGGGGAGGATCAACTCTACGAGCAGTACTTC